The T cell receptor (beta chain) under discussion was sequenced for a study of cytomegalovirus exposure and HLA in healthy donors. Study-level points and caveats: Analyses of presence/absence relied on an assumption of roughly uniform sequencing depth across donors.

Notes on this clone: Antigen unknown.

Primers included in the PCR were 60 Vbeta and 13 Jbeta primers. Profiled with immunoSEQ multiplex PCR; TCRdb holds only in-frame clones, not every one. This sample carries about 130,000 clones, approximately 79% of them seen once, and the ten largest clones take approximately 3.8%. The source is a man aged 25 to 40 in good health and CMV-seronegative. The sequenced sample was PBMCs.

CDR3 coding DNA: TGTGCCAGCAGCTTCCTACCAATAGAAAAACTGTTTTTT. Its translation is CASSFLPIEKLFF. The chain links TRBV11-2 to TRBJ1-4; D gene uncertain. The ends were cut back, 3 bases at V and 8 bases at J, with 10 bases in the middle. The CDR3 contains 13 residues. Germline lookup yields CDR1 SGHAT and CDR2 FQNNGV.